This T cell receptor beta chain was captured in a study of blood T cell repertoires in COVID-19. Germline V gene data show CDR1 as MNHNS and CDR2 as SASEGT. The germline V and J ends were trimmed by 2 bases and 4 bases, with 11 bases remaining between them. The CDR3 totals 14 residues. Sequencing used immunoSEQ multiplex PCR; TCRdb keeps in-frame clones, though not all of them. The table shows 100,000 to 150,000 clones, with about 92% occurring only once. This clone came up once. Other DNA sequences in this specimen translate into the identical CDR3. The sequence was obtained from a man between 50 and 59 years old with active COVID-19. The sequencing input was peripheral blood. The chain is built from TRBV6-1 and TRBJ2-5; the D gene is possibly TRBD1 (5 bases). CDR3 residues: CASSERGRGETQYF. In DNA, the CDR3 is TGTGCCAGCAGTGAAAGGGGTAGGGGAGAGACCCAGTACTTC.